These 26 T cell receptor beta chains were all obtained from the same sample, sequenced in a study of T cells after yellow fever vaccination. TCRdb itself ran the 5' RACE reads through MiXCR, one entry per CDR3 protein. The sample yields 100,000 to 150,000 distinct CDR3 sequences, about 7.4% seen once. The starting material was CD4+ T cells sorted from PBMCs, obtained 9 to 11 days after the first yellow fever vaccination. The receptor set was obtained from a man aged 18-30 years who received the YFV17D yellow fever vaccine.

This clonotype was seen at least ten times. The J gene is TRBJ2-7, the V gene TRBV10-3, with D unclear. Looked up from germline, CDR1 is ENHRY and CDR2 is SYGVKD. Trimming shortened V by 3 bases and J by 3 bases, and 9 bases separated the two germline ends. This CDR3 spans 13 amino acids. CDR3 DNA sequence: TGTGCCATCAGTGAAGGCGGAGACTACGAGCAGTACGTC. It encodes CAISEGGDYEQYV.

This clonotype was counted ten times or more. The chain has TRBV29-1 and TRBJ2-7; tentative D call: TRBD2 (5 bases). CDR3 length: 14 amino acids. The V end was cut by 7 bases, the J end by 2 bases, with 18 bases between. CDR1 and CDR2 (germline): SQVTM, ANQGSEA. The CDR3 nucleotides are TGCAGCGCCTTGTCCAGGACTCATCCCTACGAGCAGTACGTC. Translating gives CSALSRTHPYEQYV.

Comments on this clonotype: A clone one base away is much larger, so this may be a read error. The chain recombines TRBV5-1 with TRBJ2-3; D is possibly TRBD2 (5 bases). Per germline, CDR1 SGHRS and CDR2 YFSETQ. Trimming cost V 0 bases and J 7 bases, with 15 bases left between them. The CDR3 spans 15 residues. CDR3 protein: CASSLVAGTRNTQYF. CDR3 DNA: TGCGCCAGCAGCTTGGTTGCGGGTACGAGGAATACGCAGTATTTT.

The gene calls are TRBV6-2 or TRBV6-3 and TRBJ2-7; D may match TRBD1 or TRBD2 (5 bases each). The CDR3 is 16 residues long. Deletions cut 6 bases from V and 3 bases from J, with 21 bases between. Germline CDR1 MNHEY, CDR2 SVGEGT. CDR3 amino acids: CASRNSLGVRDYEQYF. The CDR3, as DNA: TGTGCCAGCAGAAACTCCCTGGGGGTAAGGGACTACGAGCAGTACTTC.

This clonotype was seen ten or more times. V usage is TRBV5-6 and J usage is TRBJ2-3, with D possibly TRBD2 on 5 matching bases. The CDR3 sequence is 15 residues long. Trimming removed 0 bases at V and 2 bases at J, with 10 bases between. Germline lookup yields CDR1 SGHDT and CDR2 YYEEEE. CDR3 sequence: CASSLGGLFTDTQYF. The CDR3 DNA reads TGTGCCAGCAGCTTGGGAGGGCTGTTCACAGATACGCAGTATTTT.

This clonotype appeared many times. This CDR3 reads CASSLMQGAEGTQYF. The CDR3 DNA sequence: TGTGCCAGCAGCTTAATGCAGGGGGCGGAAGGGACCCAGTACTTC. This chain connects TRBV7-2 to TRBJ2-5; 8 positions match TRBD1. The V gene end was trimmed by 2 bases and the J gene end by 7 bases; junction bases not matched to a gene: 9. CDR3 length: 15 amino acids. Germline V gene lookup returns CDR1 SGHTA and CDR2 FQGNSA.

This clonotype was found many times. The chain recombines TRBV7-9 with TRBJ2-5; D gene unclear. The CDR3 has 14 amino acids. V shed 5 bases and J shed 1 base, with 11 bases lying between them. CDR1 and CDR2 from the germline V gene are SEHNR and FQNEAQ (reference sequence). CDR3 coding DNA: TGTGCCAGCAGCACCCGGGCGGTCCAAGAGACCCAGTACTTC. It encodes CASSTRAVQETQYF.

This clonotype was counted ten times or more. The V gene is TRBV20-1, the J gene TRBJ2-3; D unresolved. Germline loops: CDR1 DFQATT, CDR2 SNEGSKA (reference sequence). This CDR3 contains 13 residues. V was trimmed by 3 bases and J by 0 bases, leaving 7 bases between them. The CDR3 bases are TGCAGTGCTAGCGCCCCTAGCACAGATACGCAGTATTTT. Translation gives CSASAPSTDTQYF.

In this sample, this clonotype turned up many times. The CDR3 here is CASSSQLGGYEQYF. CDR3 coding DNA: TGTGCCAGCAGCTCGCAACTAGGCGGGTACGAGCAGTACTTC. V gene TRBV7-2 combines with J gene TRBJ2-7; possibly TRBD2 for D (5 bases). The CDR3 loop spans 14 amino acids. The germline V gene encodes CDR1 SGHTA and CDR2 FQGNSA. Trimming stripped 4 bases from V and 4 bases from J, with 14 bases between.

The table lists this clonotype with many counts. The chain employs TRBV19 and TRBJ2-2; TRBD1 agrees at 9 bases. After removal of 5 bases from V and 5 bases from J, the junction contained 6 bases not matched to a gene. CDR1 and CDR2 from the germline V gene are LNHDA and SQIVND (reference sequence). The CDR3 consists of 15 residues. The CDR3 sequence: CASSFGTGITGELFF. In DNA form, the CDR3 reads TGTGCCAGTAGTTTCGGGACAGGGATAACCGGGGAGCTGTTTTTT. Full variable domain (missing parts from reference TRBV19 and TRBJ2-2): DGGITQSPKYLFRKEGQNVTLSCEQNLNHDAMYWYRQDPGQGLRLIYYSQIVNDFQKGDIAEGYSVSREKKESFPLTVTSAQKNPTAFYLCASSFGTGITGELFFGEGSRLTVL.

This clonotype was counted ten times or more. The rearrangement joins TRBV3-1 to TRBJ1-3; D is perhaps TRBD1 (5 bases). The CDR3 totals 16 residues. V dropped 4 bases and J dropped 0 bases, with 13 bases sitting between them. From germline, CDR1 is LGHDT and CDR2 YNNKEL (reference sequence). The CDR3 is CASSPGARISGNTIYF. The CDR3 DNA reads TGTGCCAGCAGCCCCGGGGCCAGGATCTCTGGAAACACCATATATTTT.

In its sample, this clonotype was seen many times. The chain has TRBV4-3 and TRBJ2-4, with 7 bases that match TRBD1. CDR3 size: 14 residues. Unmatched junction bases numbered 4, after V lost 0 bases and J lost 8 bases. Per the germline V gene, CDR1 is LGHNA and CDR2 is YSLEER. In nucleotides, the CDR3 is TGCGCCAGCAGCCAAGAAACAGGGGCCCACATTCAGTACTTC. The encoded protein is CASSQETGAHIQYF.

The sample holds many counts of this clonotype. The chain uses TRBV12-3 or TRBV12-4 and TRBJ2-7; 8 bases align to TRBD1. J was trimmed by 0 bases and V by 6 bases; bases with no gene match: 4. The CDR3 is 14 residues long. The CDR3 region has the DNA TGTGCCAGCAGCCCAGGGGGCAGCTCCTACGAGCAGTACGTC. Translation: CASSPGGSSYEQYV.

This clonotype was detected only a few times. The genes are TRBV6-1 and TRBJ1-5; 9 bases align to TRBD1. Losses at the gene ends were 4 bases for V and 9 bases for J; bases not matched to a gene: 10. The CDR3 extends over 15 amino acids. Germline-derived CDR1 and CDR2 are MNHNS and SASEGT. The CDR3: CASSGIRDRERPQHF. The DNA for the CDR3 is TGTGCCAGCAGTGGGATCCGGGACAGGGAAAGGCCCCAGCATTTT.

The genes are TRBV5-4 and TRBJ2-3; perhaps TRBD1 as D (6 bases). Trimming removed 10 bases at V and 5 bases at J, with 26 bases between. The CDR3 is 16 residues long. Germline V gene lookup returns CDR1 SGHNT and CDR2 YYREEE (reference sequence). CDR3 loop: CAYISGGAANRDTQYF. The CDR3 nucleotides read TGTGCCTATATCAGTGGGGGCGCCGCCAATAGAGATACGCAGTATTTT.

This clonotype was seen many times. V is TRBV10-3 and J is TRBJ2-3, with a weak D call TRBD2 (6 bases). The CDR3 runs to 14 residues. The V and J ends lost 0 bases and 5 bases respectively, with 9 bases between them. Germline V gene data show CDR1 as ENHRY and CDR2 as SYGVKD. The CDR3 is CAISESTGEDTQYF. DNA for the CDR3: TGTGCCATCAGTGAGTCGACGGGAGAAGATACGCAGTATTTT.

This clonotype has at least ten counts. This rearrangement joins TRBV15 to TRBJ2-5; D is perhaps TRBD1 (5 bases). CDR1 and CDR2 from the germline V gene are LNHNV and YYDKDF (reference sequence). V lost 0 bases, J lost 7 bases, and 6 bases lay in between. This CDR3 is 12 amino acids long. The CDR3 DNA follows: TGTGCCACCAGCAGAGATCAGGGGACCCAGTACTTC. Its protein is CATSRDQGTQYF.

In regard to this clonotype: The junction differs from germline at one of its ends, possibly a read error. DNA of the CDR3: TGTGCCAGCAGCTTGGCCCGTGGGGGTTCAGCCCTCCACTTT. Encoded protein: CASSLARGGSALHF. The gene calls are TRBV5-4 and TRBJ1-6; tentative D call: TRBD1 (5 bases). The CDR3 has 14 amino acids. The germline V gene encodes CDR1 SGHNT and CDR2 YYREEE (reference sequence).

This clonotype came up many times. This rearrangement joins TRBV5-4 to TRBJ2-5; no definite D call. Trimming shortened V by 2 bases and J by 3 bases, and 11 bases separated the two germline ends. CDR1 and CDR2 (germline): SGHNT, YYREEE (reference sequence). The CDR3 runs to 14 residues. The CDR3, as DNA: TGTGCCAGCAGCTTTGCAGGTACCAAAGAGACCCAGTACTTC. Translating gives CASSFAGTKETQYF.

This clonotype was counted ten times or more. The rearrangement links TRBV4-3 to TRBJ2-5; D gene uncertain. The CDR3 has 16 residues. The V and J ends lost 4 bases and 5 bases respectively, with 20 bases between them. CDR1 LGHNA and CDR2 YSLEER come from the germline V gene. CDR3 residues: CASSLNPELSGETQYF. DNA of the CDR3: TGCGCCAGCAGCCTCAATCCGGAGCTCTCCGGGGAGACCCAGTACTTC.

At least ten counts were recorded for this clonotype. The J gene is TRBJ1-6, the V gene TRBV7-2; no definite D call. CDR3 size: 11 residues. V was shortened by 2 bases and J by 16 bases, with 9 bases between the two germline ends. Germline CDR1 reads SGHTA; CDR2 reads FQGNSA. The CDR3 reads CASSLIAGLHF. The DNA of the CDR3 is TGTGCCAGCAGCTTAATCGCGGGACTCCACTTT.

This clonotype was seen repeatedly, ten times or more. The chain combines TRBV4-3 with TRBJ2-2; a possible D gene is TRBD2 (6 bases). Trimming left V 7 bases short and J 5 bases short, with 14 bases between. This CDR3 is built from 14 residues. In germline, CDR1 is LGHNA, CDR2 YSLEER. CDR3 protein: CASTPGLRTGELFF. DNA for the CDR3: TGCGCCAGCACCCCGGGACTGCGGACCGGGGAGCTGTTTTTT.

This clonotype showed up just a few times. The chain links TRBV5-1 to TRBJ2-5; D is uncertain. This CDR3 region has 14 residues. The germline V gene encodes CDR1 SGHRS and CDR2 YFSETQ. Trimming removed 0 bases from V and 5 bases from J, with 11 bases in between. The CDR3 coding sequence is TGCGCCAGCAGCTTGGTTTCCTTGGGGGAGACCCAGTACTTC. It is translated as CASSLVSLGETQYF.

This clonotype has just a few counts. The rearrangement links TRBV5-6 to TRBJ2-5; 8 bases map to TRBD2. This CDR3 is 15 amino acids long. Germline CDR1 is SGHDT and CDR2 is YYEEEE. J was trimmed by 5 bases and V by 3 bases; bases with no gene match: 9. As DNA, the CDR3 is TGTGCCAGCAGCTCCTTGCGAGCGGGAGAGGAGACCCAGTACTTC. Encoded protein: CASSSLRAGEETQYF.

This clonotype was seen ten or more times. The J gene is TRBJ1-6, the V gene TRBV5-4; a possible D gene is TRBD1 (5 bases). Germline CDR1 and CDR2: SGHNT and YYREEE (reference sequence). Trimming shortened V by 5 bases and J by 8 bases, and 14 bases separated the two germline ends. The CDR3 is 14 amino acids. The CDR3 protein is CASSSQVGHSPLHF. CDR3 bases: TGTGCCAGCAGTTCTCAGGTGGGACATTCACCCCTCCACTTT.

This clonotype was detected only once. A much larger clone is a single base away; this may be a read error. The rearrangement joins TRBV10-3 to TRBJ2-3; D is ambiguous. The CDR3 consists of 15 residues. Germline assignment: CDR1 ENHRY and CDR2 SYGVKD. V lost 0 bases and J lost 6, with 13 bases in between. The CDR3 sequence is CAISESGSPNDTQYF. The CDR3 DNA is TGTGCCATCAGTGAGTCGGGCAGCCCCAATGATACGCAGTATTTT.